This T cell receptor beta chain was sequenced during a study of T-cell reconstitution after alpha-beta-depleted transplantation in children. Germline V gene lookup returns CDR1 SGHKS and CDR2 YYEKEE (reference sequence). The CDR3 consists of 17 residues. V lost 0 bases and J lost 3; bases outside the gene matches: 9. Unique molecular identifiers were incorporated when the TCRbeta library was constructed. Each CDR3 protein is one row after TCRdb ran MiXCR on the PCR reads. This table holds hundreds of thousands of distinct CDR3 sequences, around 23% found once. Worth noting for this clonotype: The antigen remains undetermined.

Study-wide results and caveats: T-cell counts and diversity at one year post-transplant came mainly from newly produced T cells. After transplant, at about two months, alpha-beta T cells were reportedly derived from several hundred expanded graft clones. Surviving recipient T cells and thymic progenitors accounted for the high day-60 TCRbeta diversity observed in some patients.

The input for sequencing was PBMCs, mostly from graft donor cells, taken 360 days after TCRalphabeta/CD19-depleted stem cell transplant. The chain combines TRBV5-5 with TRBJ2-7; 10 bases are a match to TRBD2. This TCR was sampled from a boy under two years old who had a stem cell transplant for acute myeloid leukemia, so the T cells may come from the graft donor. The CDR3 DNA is TGTGCCAGCAGCTTGGGCCCTTCTAGCGGGGGTATCTACGAGCAGTACGTC. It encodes CASSLGPSSGGIYEQYV.